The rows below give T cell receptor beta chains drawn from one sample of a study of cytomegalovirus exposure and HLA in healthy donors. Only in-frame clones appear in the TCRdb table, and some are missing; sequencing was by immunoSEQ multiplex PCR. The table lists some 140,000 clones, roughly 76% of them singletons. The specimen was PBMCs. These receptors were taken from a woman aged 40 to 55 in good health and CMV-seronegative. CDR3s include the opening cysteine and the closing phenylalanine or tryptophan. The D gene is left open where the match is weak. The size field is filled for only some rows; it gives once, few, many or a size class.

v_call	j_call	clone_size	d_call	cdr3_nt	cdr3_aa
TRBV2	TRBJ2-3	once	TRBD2	TGTGCCAGCAGTGAAGCCTTCGGGGGGGGGAGGTTAGATACGCAGTATTTT	CASSEAFGGGRLDTQYF
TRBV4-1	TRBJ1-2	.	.	TGCGCCAGCAGCTCGCGGGAACATGGCTACACCTTC	CASSSREHGYTF
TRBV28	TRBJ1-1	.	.	TGTGCCAGCAACCCACCCGCAACCACCCTCCCCGGGAAGGAAGCTTTCTTT	CASNPPATTLPGKEAFF
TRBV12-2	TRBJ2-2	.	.	TGTGCAAGTCGCCCCGGAGGGCTGTTTTTT	CASRPGGLFF
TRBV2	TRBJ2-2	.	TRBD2	TGTGCCAGCAGGGCTAGCGGGGGGCGATCCGGGGAGCTGTTTTTT	CASRASGGRSGELFF
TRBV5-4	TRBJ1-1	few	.	TGTGCCAGCAGCTTGTCGGGATCTCCCAACACTGAAGCTTTCTTT	CASSLSGSPNTEAFF
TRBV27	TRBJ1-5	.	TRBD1	TGTGCCAGCAGTTTTTCACAGGGGTATCAGCCCCAGCATTTT	CASSFSQGYQPQHF
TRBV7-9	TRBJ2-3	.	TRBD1	TGTGCCAGCAGCTCGGGACAGGGCACAGATACGCAGTATTTT	CASSSGQGTDTQYF
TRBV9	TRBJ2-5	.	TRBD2	TGTGCCAGCAGCACGACTAGCGGGGCTGAAGAGACCCAGTACTTC	CASSTTSGAEETQYF
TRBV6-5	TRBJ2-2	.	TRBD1	TGTGCCAGCAGGCGACAGGGGGCTGGGACCGGGGAGCTGTTTTTT	CASRRQGAGTGELFF
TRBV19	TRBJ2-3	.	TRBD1	TGTGCCAGTAGTACTTTGACAGGGACGGGCACAGATACGCAGTATTTT	CASSTLTGTGTDTQYF
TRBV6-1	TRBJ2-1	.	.	TGTGCCAGCAACCAGGGATACAATGAGCAGTTCTTC	CASNQGYNEQFF
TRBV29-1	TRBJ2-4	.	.	TGCAGCGTTGTGAGGGGAGAGGCAGGGGGGAACATTCAGTACTTC	CSVVRGEAGGNIQYF
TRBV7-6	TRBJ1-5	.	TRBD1	TGTGCCAGCAGCGACAGGGCTAGCAATCAGCCCCAGCATTTT	CASSDRASNQPQHF
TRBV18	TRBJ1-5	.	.	TGTGCCAGCTCACCCCAGGGGTCCCTGAGCATGGGCAATCAGCCCCAGCATTTT	CASSPQGSLSMGNQPQHF
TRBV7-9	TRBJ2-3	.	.	TGTGCCAGCAGCTCCAGGGGACTACCTCAGACAGATACGCAGTATTTT	CASSSRGLPQTDTQYF
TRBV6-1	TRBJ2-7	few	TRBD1	TGTGCCAGCAAAAGGACAGGGGCCTACGAGCAGTACTTC	CASKRTGAYEQYF
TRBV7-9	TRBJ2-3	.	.	TGTGCCAGCAGCCCTGGTCCAACGGGCACAGATACGCAGTATTTT	CASSPGPTGTDTQYF
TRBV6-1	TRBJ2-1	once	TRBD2	TGTGCCAGCAGTGTCGAACTAGCGGGGGGGCGGGGAAACAATGAGCAGTTCTTC	CASSVELAGGRGNNEQFF
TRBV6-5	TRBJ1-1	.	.	TGTGCCAGCAGTGCGTCAGGTTTAGAAGCTTTCTTT	CASSASGLEAFF
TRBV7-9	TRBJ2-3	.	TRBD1	TGTGCCAGCAGTAAATTAACCGGGACAGGAGTCACAGATACGCAGTATTTT	CASSKLTGTGVTDTQYF
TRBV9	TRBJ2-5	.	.	TGTGCCAGCAGCGTGGACTTACGAGAGACCCAGTACTTC	CASSVDLRETQYF
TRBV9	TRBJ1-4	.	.	TGTGCCAGCAGCGTAGTCGGGAGAGGCGAAGAAAAACTGTTTTTT	CASSVVGRGEEKLFF
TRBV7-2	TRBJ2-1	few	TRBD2	TGTGCCAGCAGCCCGACTAGCGGGACTTATAATGAGCAGTTCTTC	CASSPTSGTYNEQFF
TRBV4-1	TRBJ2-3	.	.	TGCGCCAGCAGCCTTGAACGGAGGCAGGGGGATACGCAGTATTTT	CASSLERRQGDTQYF
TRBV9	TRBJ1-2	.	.	TGTGCCAGCACAGGGAACTATGGCTACACCTTC	CASTGNYGYTF
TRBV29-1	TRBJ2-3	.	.	TGCAGCGTTGTTGGGGGCCTTAACAATCTGGATACGCAGTATTTT	CSVVGGLNNLDTQYF
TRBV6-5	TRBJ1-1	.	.	TGTGCCAGCAGTCTCGGGGGGAACACTGAAGCTTTCTTT	CASSLGGNTEAFF
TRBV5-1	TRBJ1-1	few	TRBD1	TGCGCCAGCAGCTTGACAGGGGGAGACACTGAAGCTTTCTTT	CASSLTGGDTEAFF
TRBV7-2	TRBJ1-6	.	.	TGTGCCAGCAGACCACAGGGTACTCACTATAATTCACCCCTCCACTTT	CASRPQGTHYNSPLHF
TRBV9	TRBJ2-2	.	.	TGTGCCAGCAGCCAAGGGGACACCGCAACGAACACCGGGGAGCTGTTTTTT	CASSQGDTATNTGELFF
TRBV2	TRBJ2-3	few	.	TGTGCCAGCAGTACCGGCAGGGAGGGGGACACAGATACGCAGTATTTT	CASSTGREGDTDTQYF
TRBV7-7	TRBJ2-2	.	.	TGTGCTAGCAGCTTACGACCCTACATCCCGACAGGCCCCTCGACGAACACCGGGGAGCTGTTTTTT	CASSLRPYIPTGPSTNTGELFF
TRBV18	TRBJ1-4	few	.	TGTGCCAGCTCGCCAACGGGGGTTGGGGAAAAACTGTTTTTT	CASSPTGVGEKLFF
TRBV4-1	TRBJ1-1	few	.	TGCGCCAGCAGCCAGGTCTTTGGGGGGGGAACTGAAGCTTTCTTT	CASSQVFGGGTEAFF
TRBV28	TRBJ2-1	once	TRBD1	TGTGCCAGCAGCCAACCGGGACAGGGAGCTTACAATGAGCAGTTCTTC	CASSQPGQGAYNEQFF
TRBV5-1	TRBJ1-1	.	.	TGCGCCAGCAGCTTGGGCGAACTTACTGAAGCTTTCTTT	CASSLGELTEAFF
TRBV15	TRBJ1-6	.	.	TGTGCCACCAGCAGGGCCCTGAATAATTCACCCCTCCACTTT	CATSRALNNSPLHF
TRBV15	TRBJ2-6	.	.	TGTGCCACCTCGGCCGGGGCTGGGGCCAACGTCCTGACTTTC	CATSAGAGANVLTF
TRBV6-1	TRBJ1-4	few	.	TGTGCCAGCAGTGACGCCGGGAAACTGTTTTTT	CASSDAGKLFF
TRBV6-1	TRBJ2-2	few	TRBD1	TGTGCCAGCAGTCAAGAACCGGGACAGGGGAACACCGGGGAGCTGTTTTTT	CASSQEPGQGNTGELFF
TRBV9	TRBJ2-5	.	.	TGTGCCAGCAGCCGCACAGATCCATGGGAGACCCAGTACTTC	CASSRTDPWETQYF
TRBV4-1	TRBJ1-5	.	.	TGCGCCAGCAGCCAAGCGGGTCGCCAGTCGGGCAATCAGCCCCAGCATTTT	CASSQAGRQSGNQPQHF
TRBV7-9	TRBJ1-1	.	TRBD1	TGTGCCAGCAGCTTCCAGGGGGGCGTGAACACTGAAGCTTTCTTT	CASSFQGGVNTEAFF
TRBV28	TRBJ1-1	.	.	TGTGCCAGCAGTTTATCATCAGGGAGGGGGACTGAAGCTTTCTTT	CASSLSSGRGTEAFF
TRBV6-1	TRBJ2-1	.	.	TGTGCCAGCAGTGACGCCGGGTTCTACAATGAGCAGTTCTTC	CASSDAGFYNEQFF
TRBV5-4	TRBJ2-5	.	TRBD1	TGTGCCAGCAGCGCCCCGGGACAGGGGGCGAGGACCCAGTACTTC	CASSAPGQGARTQYF